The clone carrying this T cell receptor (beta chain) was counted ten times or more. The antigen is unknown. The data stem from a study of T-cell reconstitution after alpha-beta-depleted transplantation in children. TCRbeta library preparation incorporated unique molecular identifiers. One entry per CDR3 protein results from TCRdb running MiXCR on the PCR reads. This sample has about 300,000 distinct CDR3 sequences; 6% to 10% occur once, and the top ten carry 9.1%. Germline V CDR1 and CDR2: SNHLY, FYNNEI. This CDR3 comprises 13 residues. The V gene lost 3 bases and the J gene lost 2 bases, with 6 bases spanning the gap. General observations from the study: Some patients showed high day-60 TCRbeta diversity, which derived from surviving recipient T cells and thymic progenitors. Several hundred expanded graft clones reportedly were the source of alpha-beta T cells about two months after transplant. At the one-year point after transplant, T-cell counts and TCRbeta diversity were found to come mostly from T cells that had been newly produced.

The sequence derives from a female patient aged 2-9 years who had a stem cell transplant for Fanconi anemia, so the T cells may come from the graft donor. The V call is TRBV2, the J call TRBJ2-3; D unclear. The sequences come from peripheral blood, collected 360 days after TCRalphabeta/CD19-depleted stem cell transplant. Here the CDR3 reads CASSDFYTDTQYF. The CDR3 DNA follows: TGTGCCAGCAGTGACTTCTACACAGATACGCAGTATTTT.